This T cell receptor (beta chain) was documented in a study of blood T cell repertoires in COVID-19 (dated by TCRdb to about 2020). In terms of the full investigation: Samples from collaborators originated in the United States, Italy and Spain and spanned both the acute and convalescent phases of COVID-19. Where available, HLA class I and class II types were obtained from metadata supplied by the sample provider rather than from assay-based typing. Samples came from the ongoing ImmuneRACE study (first 160 participants) plus 1,254 subjects from 6 global collaborators. The material from the prospective study consisted of cDNA or gDNA derived from T cells, B-cell-depleted T cells, or PBMCs. Deeply sampled blood TCRbeta repertoires from subjects exposed to, actively infected with, or recovered from COVID-19 were included in the dataset. Nearly every sample came with metadata listing a de-identified subject ID, COVID-19 status, age in years and sex. A freely available public database, intended as a resource for researchers studying the immune response to SARS-CoV-2, is where the repertoires were released. On the study overall, not on this receptor specifically: How much clinical and demographic metadata was included differed by source and by participant, and the metadata was provided uncurated.

At one collaborating source in Seattle, patients were enrolled during active infection and were followed longitudinally through the course of disease. Collaborating institutions collected whole blood in K2EDTA tubes following their own protocols. For TCRbeta analysis, collaborators shipped samples as frozen whole blood, isolated PBMCs, or DNA extracted from either of those sample types. The immunoSEQ Assay, a bias-controlled multiplex PCR, was used to amplify TCRbeta CDR3 regions from genomic DNA. The original pipeline was this. The number of nucleated cells in each sample was estimated from the amplification of reference gene primers within the assay. To quantify the absolute abundance of each unique TCRbeta CDR3 rearrangement, sequence reads were collapsed and filtered. For each sample, productive Simpson clonality was calculated as the square root of Simpson's diversity index over productive rearrangements. Imported from immuneACCESS, the table was reduced by TCRdb to in-frame sequences with V and J called. These copies leave out some clones; in studies compared against another copy, an unresolved V gene accounts for under half, and the cause of the remainder is not known. The D gene and trimming were derived from the DNA, and the V and J assignments and clone size from that table. Within this sample are roughly 250,000 clones, with roughly nine tenths of them counted one time only. The ten largest clonotypes hold 9.5% to 15% of the sample.

Remarks on this clone: The specificity of this receptor is unknown. No base-level quality is on record; no much larger clone is a single base apart.

The cysteine opens and the phenylalanine closes a CDR3 of 14 amino acids. Only the CDR3 region is kept as DNA, spanning 42 bases read in frame from base 1. The germline V gene provides CDR1 MNHEY and CDR2 SVGAGI. V is cut back by 6 bases and J by 2 bases, with 4 bases in the junction unmatched. The material sequenced was peripheral blood. The chain is made from TRBV6-5 and TRBJ2-7; the central 10 bases match TRBD2. This clonotype was obtained from a woman aged 25 to 39 with COVID-19, enrolled during active disease. The CDR3 region: CASSLLAGTYEQYF. The sequenced DNA: TGTGCCAGCAGCCTACTAGCGGGGACCTACGAGCAGTACTTC.